This entry features one TCR beta chain sequence. What it binds is not known. J was trimmed by 5 bases and V by 0 bases; bases with no gene match: 6. This CDR3 region has 16 residues. Germline CDR1 SGHNT, CDR2 YYREEE (reference sequence). This entry comes from a study of STAT5B mutations in CD4+ large granular lymphocyte leukemia. Study findings and constraints: About 24% of private leukemic clonotypes occurred rarely in other patients' non-leukemic repertoires.

In the authors' methods: Lowest detectable productive clonotype frequency was 2.59 x 10-5. Data came from immunoSEQ multiplex PCR; TCRdb stores just in-frame clones and leaves some out. That table supplies the V and J calls and clone size; D and trimming were determined from the DNA. The data contain 30,000 to 35,000 clones, 88% of them singletons. This sequence was found in a human donor in good health. The chain carries TRBV5-4 and TRBJ2-1; 9 bases match TRBD2. The sequenced material came from CD4+ T cells from blood buffy coats. CDR3 sequence reads: CASSLDGTSRNNEQFF. The CDR3 region has the DNA TGTGCCAGCAGCTTGGATGGGACTAGCCGAAACAATGAGCAGTTCTTC.